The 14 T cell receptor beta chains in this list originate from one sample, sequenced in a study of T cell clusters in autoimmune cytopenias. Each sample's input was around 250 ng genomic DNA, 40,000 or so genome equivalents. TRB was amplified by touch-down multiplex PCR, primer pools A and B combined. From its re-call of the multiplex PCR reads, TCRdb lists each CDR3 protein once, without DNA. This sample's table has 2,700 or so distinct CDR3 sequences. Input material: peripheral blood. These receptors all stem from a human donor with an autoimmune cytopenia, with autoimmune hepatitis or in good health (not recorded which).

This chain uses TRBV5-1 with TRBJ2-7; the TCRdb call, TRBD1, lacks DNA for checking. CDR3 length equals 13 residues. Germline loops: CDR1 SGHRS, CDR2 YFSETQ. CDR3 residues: CASTSGGVSEQYF.

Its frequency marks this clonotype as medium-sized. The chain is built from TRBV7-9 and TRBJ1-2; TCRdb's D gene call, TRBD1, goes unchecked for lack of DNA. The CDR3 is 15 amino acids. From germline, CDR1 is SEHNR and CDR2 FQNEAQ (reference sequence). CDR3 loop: CASSPHRGEDYGYTF.

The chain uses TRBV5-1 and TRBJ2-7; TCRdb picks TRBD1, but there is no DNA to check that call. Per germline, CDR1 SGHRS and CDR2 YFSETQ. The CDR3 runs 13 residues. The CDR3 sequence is CASGTGVSYEQYF.

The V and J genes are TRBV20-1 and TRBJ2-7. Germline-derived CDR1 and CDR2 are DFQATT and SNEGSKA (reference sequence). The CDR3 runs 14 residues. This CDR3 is CSARDYGSLYEQYF.

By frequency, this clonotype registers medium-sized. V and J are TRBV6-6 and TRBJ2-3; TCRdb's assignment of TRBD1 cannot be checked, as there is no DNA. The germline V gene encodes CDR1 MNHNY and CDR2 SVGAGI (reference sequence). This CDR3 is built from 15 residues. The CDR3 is CASSYPGPHTDTQYF.

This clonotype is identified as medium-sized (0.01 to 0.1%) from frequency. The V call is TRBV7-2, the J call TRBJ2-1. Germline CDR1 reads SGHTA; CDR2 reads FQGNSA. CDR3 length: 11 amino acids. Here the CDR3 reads CARGTYNEQFF. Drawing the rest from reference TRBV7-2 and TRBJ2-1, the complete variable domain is GAGVSQSPSNKVTEKGKDVELRCDPISGHTALYWYRQSLGQGLEFLIYFQGNSAPDKSGLPSDRFSAERTGGSVSTLTIQRTQQEDSAVYLCARGTYNEQFFGPGTRLTVL.

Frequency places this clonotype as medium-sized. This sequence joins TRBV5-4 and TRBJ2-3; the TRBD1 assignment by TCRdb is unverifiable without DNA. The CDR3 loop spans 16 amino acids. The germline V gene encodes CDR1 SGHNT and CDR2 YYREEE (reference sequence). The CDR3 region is CASSYSTGRNTDTQYF.

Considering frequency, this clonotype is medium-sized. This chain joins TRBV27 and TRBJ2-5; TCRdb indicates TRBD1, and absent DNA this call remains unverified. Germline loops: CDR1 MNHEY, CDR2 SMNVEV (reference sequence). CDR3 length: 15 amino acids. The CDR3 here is CASSFGSRVGETQYF.

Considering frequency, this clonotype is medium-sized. CDR3 loop: CASSAATISYEQYF. The chain is built from TRBV6-5 and TRBJ2-7; the TCRdb D gene call, TRBD2, has no DNA to confirm it. Per germline, CDR1 MNHEY and CDR2 SVGAGI. The CDR3 totals 14 residues.

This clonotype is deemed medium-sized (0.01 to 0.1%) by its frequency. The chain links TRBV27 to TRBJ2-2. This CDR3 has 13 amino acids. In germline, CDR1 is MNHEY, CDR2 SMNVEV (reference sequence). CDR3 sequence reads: CASSATGTGELFF.

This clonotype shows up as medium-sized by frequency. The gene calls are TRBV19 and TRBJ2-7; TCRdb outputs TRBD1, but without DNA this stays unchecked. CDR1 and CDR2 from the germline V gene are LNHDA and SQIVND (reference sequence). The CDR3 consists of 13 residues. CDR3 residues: CATGDGQGYEQYF.

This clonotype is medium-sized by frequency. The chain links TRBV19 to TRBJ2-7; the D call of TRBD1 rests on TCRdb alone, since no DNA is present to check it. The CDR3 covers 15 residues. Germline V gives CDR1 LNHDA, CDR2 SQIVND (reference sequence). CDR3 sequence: CASSIAGTGSYEQYF.

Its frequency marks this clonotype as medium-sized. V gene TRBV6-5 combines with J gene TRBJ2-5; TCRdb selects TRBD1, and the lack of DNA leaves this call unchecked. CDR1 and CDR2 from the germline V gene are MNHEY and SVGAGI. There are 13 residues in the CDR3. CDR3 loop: CASKEGVGETQYF.

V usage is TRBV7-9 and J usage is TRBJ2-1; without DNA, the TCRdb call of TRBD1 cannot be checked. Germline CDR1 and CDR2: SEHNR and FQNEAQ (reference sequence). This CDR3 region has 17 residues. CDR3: CASSSTRGGTGVNEQFF. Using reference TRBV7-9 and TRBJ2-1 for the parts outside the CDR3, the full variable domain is DTGVSQNPRHKITKRGQNVTFRCDPISEHNRLYWYRQTLGQGPEFLTYFQNEAQLEKSRLLSDRFSAERPKGSFSTLEIQRTEQGDSAMYLCASSSTRGGTGVNEQFFGPGTRLTVL.